What follows describes a single T cell receptor beta chain. Its specificity is unknown. The CDR3 covers 16 residues. Germline CDR1 MDHEN, CDR2 SYDVKM. The trim removed 2 bases at V and 4 bases at J, leaving 8 bases unmatched. This record comes from a study of T cell repertoires in cytomegalovirus infection. TCRdb re-called the reads through MiXCR, storing one row per CDR3 protein. The sample comprises about 920,000 distinct CDR3 sequences, approximately 31% of which are singletons, and over 10% rests with the top ten. The J gene is TRBJ1-1, the V gene TRBV28; 9 positions agree with TRBD1. Sequenced material: cultured CD8+ T cells from PBMCs, taken from culture after CMV antigen stimulation. The clonotype was recovered from a human donor in good health (CMV status not recorded). Some clones in this sample may be carry-over from other donors' samples. As DNA, the CDR3 is TGTGCCAGCAGTTTAACAGGGGGCGCGTATAGCACTGAAGCTTTCTTT. Protein: CASSLTGGAYSTEAFF.